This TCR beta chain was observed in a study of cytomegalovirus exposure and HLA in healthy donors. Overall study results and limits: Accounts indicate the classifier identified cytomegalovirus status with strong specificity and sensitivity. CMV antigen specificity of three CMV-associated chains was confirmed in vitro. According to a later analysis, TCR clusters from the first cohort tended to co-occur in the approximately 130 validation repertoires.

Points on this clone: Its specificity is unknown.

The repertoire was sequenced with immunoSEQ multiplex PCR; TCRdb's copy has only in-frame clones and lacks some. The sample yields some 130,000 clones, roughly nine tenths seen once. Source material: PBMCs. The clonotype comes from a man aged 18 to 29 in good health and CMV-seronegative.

The CDR3 sequence is CASSLAIGQLEYEQYF. The CDR3 nucleotides are TGTGCCAGCAGCTTAGCGATTGGACAGCTTGAGTACGAGCAGTACTTC. The chain is built from TRBV11-1 and TRBJ2-7, with a tentative D call TRBD1 (6 bases). The CDR3 spans 16 residues. The V end lost 0 bases, the J end lost 4 bases, and 16 bases lay between the germline ends. Germline CDR1 reads SGHAT; CDR2 reads FQDESV (reference sequence). The full variable domain, rest sourced from reference TRBV11-1 and TRBJ2-7, is EAEVAQSPRYKITEKSQAVAFWCDPISGHATLYWYRQILGQGPELLVQFQDESVVDDSQLPKDRFSAERLKGVDSTLKIQPAELGDSAMYLCASSLAIGQLEYEQYFGPGTRLTVT.